In its sample, the clone carrying this T cell receptor (beta chain) was seen a few times. What it recognizes is unknown. The data were obtained in a study of T-cell memory formation after mild COVID-19. On the study more broadly: Each donor largely had its own TCR clusters.

Barcoded TCR alpha and TCR beta cDNA libraries with UMIs came from 5'RACE using constant-segment primers. MiXCR was run by TCRdb on the 5' RACE reads, yielding one entry per CDR3 protein. The table lists some 70,000 distinct CDR3 sequences, 16% of them singletons, with 31% in the top ten. General observations from the study: The study found balanced CD4/CD8 in clones contracting day 15 to 85 and a CD4+ lean in later expanders. Second-wave clones that peaked on day 37 lacked confirmed SARS-CoV-2 specificity.

The sequencing input was PBMCs or a T cell subset sorted from them (not recorded which). This TCR was recovered from an adult woman who had mild COVID-19 (a few samples of this study predate the infection). Cell type and time point are not known.

DNA for the CDR3: TGCGCCAGCAGCTTCGGCGGGGGGAGCTCCTACAATGAGCAGTTCTTC. This encodes CASSFGGGSSYNEQFF. The chain couples TRBV5-1 to TRBJ2-1, with 8 bases lining up with TRBD2. This CDR3 is built from 16 residues. Unmatched junction bases numbered 4, after V lost 2 bases and J lost 0 bases. CDR1 and CDR2 from the germline V gene are SGHRS and YFSETQ.